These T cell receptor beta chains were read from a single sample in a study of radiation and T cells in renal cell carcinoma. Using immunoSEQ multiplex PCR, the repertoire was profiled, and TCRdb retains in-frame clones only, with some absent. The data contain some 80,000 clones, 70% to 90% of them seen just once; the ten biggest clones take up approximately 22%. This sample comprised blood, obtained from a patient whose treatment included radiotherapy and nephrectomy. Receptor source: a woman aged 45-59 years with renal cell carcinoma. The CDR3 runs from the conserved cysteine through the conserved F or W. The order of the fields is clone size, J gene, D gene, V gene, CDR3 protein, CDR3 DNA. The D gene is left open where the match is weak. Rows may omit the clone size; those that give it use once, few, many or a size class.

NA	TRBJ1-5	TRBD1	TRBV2	CASSEGTANQPQHF	TGTGCCAGCAGTGAGGGGACAGCTAATCAGCCCCAGCATTTT
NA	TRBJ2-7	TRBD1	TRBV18	CASSRDRIYEQYF	TGTGCCAGCTCACGGGACAGGATCTACGAGCAGTACTTC
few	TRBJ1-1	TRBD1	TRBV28	CASSSPGTGKTEAFF	TGTGCCAGCAGTTCTCCCGGGACAGGGAAGACTGAAGCTTTCTTT
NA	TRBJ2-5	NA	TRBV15	CATSRDRETQYF	TGTGCCACCAGCAGAGATAGGGAGACCCAGTACTTC
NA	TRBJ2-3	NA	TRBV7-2	CASSLPLADTQYF	TGTGCCAGCAGCTTACCACTAGCAGATACGCAGTATTTT
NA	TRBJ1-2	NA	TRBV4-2	CASSQVLQLYGYTF	TGTGCCAGCAGCCAAGTCCTCCAGCTCTATGGCTACACCTTC
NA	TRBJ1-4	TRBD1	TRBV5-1	CASSLDRGSEKLFF	TGCGCCAGCAGCTTGGACAGGGGGAGTGAAAAACTGTTTTTT
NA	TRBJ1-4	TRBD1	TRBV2	CASRTGFNEKLFF	TGTGCCAGCAGGACAGGGTTTAATGAAAAACTGTTTTTT
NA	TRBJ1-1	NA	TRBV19	CASSPLGDTEAFF	TGTGCCAGTAGTCCCTTAGGGGACACTGAAGCTTTCTTT
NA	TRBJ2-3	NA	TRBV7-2	CASSLFLDTQYF	TGTGCCAGCAGCTTATTCTTAGATACGCAGTATTTT
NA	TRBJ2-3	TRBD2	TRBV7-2	CASSFAGLSTDTQYF	TGTGCCAGCAGCTTTGCGGGACTATCTACAGATACGCAGTATTTT
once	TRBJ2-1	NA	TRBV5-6	CASSTGIEQFF	TGTGCCAGCAGCACCGGTATTGAGCAGTTCTTC
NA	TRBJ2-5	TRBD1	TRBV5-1	CASGIFGTGLSEETQYF	TGCGCCAGCGGGATCTTTGGGACAGGGTTGTCTGAAGAGACCCAGTACTTC
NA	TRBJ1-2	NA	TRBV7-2	CASSDGQLVGYTF	TGTGCCAGCAGCGACGGACAGCTGGTTGGCTACACCTTC
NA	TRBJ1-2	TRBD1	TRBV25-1	CASTRSGQTYGYTF	TGTGCCAGCACACGCTCGGGACAGACCTATGGCTACACCTTC
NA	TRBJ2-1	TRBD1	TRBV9	CASSVRDRGSNEQFF	TGTGCCAGCAGCGTCCGGGACAGGGGGTCCAATGAGCAGTTCTTC
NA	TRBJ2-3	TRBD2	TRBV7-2	CASRTSGGPDTQYF	TGTGCCAGCAGGACTAGCGGGGGTCCAGATACGCAGTATTTT
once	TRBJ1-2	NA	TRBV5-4	CASSLGGSLIYGYTF	TGTGCCAGCAGCTTGGGGGGCTCCCTTATTTATGGCTACACCTTC
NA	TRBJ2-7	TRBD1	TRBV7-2	CASSPRGLGYEQYF	TGTGCCAGCAGCCCCAGGGGGCTAGGCTACGAGCAGTACTTC
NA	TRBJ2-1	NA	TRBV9	CASSVATVNEQFF	TGTGCCAGCAGCGTAGCTACGGTGAATGAGCAGTTCTTC
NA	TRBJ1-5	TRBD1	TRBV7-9	CASNTGGSGVNQPQHF	TGTGCCAGCAACACAGGGGGCTCCGGGGTGAATCAGCCCCAGCATTTT
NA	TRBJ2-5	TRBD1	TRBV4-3	CASSQSGTGQETQYF	TGCGCCAGCAGCCAATCCGGGACAGGACAAGAGACCCAGTACTTC
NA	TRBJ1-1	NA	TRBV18	CASSPTVTEAFF	TGTGCCAGCTCACCGACAGTCACTGAAGCTTTCTTT
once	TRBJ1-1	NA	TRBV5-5	CASSLSVNTEAFF	TGTGCCAGCAGCTTGTCTGTGAACACTGAAGCTTTCTTT
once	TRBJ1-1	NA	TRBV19	CASSWALNTEAFF	TGTGCCAGTAGTTGGGCCCTGAACACTGAAGCTTTCTTT
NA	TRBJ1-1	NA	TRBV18	CASTTLSRITEAFF	TGTGCCAGCACAACCTTGTCTAGAATCACTGAAGCTTTCTTT
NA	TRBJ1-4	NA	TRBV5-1	CASSANSGLSEKLFF	TGCGCCAGCAGCGCAAACAGCGGCCTAAGTGAAAAACTGTTTTTT
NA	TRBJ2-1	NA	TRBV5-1	CASSLGRGAVDEQFF	TGCGCCAGCAGCTTGGGACGGGGGGCTGTCGATGAGCAGTTCTTC
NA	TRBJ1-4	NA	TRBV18	CASAIGGQNEKLFF	TGTGCCAGCGCGATTGGGGGCCAAAATGAAAAACTGTTTTTT
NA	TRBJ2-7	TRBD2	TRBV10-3	CAITSTSGGSYEQYF	TGTGCCATCACCTCGACTAGCGGGGGCTCCTACGAGCAGTACTTC
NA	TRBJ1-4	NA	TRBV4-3	CASSQEGTDSSNEKLFF	TGCGCCAGCAGCCAAGAAGGGACGGACAGTAGTAATGAAAAACTGTTTTTT
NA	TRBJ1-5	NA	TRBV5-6	CASSLGQGTNQPQHF	TGTGCCAGCAGCTTGGGGCAGGGGACCAATCAGCCCCAGCATTTT
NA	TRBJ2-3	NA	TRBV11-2	CASSSGSAQYF	TGTGCCAGCAGCTCAGGGAGTGCGCAGTATTTT
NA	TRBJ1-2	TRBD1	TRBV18	CASSPPGRGLYGYTF	TGTGCCAGCTCACCACCGGGGAGGGGGCTCTATGGCTACACCTTC
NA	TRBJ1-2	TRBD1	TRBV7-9	CASSRGQGGGGYTF	TGTGCCAGCAGCAGGGGACAGGGTGGAGGTGGCTACACCTTC
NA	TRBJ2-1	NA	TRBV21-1	CASSSPGCGGPSYNEQFF	TGTGCCAGCAGCAGTCCGGGATGCGGGGGGCCTTCCTACAATGAGCAGTTCTTC
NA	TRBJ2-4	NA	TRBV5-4	CASGIMDSRAKNIQYF	TGTGCCAGCGGCATAATGGATAGCCGAGCCAAAAACATTCAGTACTTC
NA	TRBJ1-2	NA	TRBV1	CTSSPTGTGYGYTF	TGCACCAGCAGCCCGACAGGGACTGGCTATGGCTACACCTTC
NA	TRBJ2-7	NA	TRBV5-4	CASSLMVTVGNEQYF	TGTGCCAGCAGCTTGATGGTGACGGTCGGAAACGAGCAGTACTTC
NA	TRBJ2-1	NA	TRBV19	CAAGWSEQFF	TGTGCCGCGGGGTGGTCTGAGCAGTTCTTC
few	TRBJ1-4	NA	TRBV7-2	CASSQGLTNEKLFF	TGTGCCAGCAGCCAGGGATTAACTAATGAAAAACTGTTTTTT
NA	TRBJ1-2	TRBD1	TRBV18	CASSPRTEGGPYGYTF	TGTGCCAGCTCACCAAGAACAGAAGGGGGCCCCTATGGCTACACCTTC
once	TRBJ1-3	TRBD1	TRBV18	CASSPMPGTGTGNTIYF	TGTGCCAGCTCACCAATGCCCGGGACAGGGACTGGAAACACCATATATTTT
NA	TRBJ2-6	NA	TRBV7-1	CASSRGIRGQSRANVLTF	TGTGCCAGCAGCCGCGGCATACGAGGACAAAGTCGGGCCAACGTCCTGACTTTC
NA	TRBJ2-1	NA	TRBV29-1	CSVGDPQVSEQFF	TGCAGCGTTGGAGACCCACAAGTTAGCGAGCAGTTCTTC